This T cell receptor beta chain was recorded in a study of blood T cells in healthy people across ages. Findings of the study overall: Observed TCR beta diversity showed a strong correlation with the percentage of naive T cells as measured by flow cytometry. Diversity of TCR beta per million T cells declined in a roughly linear way with age.

As for this clonotype: Its antigen is still unknown.

Combining a sample-barcoded 5' primer with a J-beta primer mix, a second PCR ran for roughly 7 to 12 cycles. TCRdb independently ran MiXCR on the 5' RACE reads; one entry per CDR3 protein. The table shows about 760,000 distinct CDR3 sequences, with roughly three fifths occurring only once. V lost 1 base and J 3 bases, leaving 10 bases between the germline ends. This CDR3 comprises 14 residues. Germline V lookup: CDR1 SGHTA, CDR2 FQGNSA. This chain connects TRBV7-2 to TRBJ2-7, with D maybe TRBD1 (6 bases). This receptor was taken from a man between 40 and 49 years old in good health. The sequenced sample was blood. Here the CDR3 reads CASSLGAQGYEQYF. CDR3 nucleotides: TGTGCCAGCAGCTTAGGGGCACAGGGCTACGAGCAGTACTTC.